Here is one TCR beta chain with its context. Its antigen remains unknown. The CDR3 contains 15 residues. Germline V lookup: CDR1 SGHTA, CDR2 FQGNSA. Trimming removed 5 bases at V and 3 bases at J, with 17 bases between. The data were obtained in a study of beta chain features in type 1 diabetes. The isolated RNA, all of it, was reverse transcribed, so expressed TCRB transcripts were what got sequenced. Produced via immunoSEQ multiplex PCR; TCRdb's table is partial and in-frame only. This sample has about 470,000 clones, with approximately 31% found just once. Study conclusions and caveats: In these data, an HLA type influence on TCRB rearrangement remained unresolved.

The specimen was naive CD4+ T cells from blood. The rearrangement links TRBV7-2 to TRBJ2-7; D is possibly TRBD1 or TRBD2 (5 bases each). The sequence derives from a man aged 18 to 29 in good health. The CDR3 DNA sequence: TGTGCCAGCAGCCGACTCCGGGACGCAGGCTACGAGCAGTACTTC. This gives the protein CASSRLRDAGYEQYF. Looking up the rest from reference TRBV7-2 and TRBJ2-7 gives the full variable domain: GAGVSQSPSNKVTEKGKDVELRCDPISGHTALYWYRQSLGQGLEFLIYFQGNSAPDKSGLPSDRFSAERTGGSVSTLTIQRTQQEDSAVYLCASSRLRDAGYEQYFGPGTRLTVT.